There are many counts of the clone carrying this T cell receptor (beta chain). Its antigen is not identified. This entry is derived from a study of T cells in Graves' hyperthyroidism and ophthalmopathy. General study points: Through a model of 13 V-J features, ophthalmopathy was separated from stable hyperthyroidism.

What was amplified from RNA transcripts were TCR beta CDR3 regions. First-round RT-PCR of the TCR CDR3 relied on the HTBI primer set. Using its own MiXCR run on the multiplex PCR reads, TCRdb lists one record per CDR3 protein. The sample records about 400,000 distinct CDR3 sequences, approximately 14% being singletons. Per the germline V gene, CDR1 is MNHNS and CDR2 is SASEGT. The CDR3 loop spans 15 amino acids. V was pared by 1 base and J by 2 bases, with 10 bases between. These patients, aged 18 to 65, had recently diagnosed hyperthyroidism lasting under 2 months. Any patient presenting with uncontrolled infection, other autoimmune disease, pregnancy or lactation was left out. Diagnoses used clinical symptoms, serum thyroxine and TRAb, thyroid ultrasound and orbital computed tomography.

Specimen: blood. The source of this sequence is a woman in her late teens or twenties with Graves' hyperthyroidism. This chain connects TRBV6-1 to TRBJ2-3, with unresolved D. In DNA form, the CDR3 reads TGTGCCAGCAGTGAAGACTTAACAGCCACAGATACGCAGTATTTT. Its translation: CASSEDLTATDTQYF.